This T cell receptor beta chain was documented in a study of blood T cells in healthy people across ages. This clonotype was observed a handful of times. A second 7 to 11 cycle PCR used barcoded and J-beta primers. TCRdb re-analysed the 5' RACE reads in MiXCR, keeping a single row per CDR3 protein. This table has roughly 1.5 million distinct CDR3 sequences, 35% to 45% appearing once. Trimming cost V 5 bases and J 2 bases; bases outside gene matches: 4. The CDR3 sequence is 14 residues long. CDR1 is SEHNR, CDR2 FQNEAQ, per germline (reference sequence). This sequence joins TRBV7-9 and TRBJ2-3; TRBD2 aligns across 7 bases. The source of this sequence is a woman between 18 and 30 years old in good health. Sequencing was carried out using blood. In nucleotides, the CDR3 is TGTGCCAGCAGCCGAACTAGCGCCACAGATACGCAGTATTTT. Translated, it gives CASSRTSATDTQYF.